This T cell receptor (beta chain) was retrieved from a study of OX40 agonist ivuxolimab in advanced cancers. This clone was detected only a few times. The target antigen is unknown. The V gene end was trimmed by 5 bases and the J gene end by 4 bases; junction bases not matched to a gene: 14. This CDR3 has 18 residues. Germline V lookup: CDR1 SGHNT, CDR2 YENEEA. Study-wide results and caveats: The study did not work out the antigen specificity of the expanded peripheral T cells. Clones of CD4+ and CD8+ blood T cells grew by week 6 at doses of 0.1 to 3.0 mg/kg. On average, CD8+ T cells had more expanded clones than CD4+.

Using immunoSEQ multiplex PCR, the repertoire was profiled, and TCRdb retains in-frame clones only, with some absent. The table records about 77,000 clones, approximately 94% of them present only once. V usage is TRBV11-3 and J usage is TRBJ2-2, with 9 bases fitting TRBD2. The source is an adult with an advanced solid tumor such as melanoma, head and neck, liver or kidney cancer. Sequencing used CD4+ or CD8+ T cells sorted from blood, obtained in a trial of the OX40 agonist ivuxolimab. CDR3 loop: CASSLRSGREGSTGELFF. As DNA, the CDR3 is TGTGCCAGCAGCCTACGCAGCGGGCGGGAGGGGAGCACCGGGGAGCTGTTTTTT. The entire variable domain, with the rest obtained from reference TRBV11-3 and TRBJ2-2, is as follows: EAGVVQSPRYKIIEKKQPVAFWCNPISGHNTLYWYLQNLGQGPELLIRYENEEAVDDSQLPKDRFSAERLKGVDSTLKIQPAELGDSAVYLCASSLRSGREGSTGELFFGEGSRLTVL.